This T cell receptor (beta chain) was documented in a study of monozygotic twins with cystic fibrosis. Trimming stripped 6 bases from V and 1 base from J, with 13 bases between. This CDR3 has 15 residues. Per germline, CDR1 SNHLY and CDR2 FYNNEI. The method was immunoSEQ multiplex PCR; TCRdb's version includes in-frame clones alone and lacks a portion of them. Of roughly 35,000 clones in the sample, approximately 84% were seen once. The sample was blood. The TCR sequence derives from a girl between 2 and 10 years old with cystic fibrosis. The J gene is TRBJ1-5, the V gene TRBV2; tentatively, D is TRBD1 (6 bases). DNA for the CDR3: TGTGCCAGCAGAGAACAGGGAAGGAGCAATCAGCCCCAGCATTTT. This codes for CASREQGRSNQPQHF. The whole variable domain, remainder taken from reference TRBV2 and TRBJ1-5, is EPEVTQTPSHQVTQMGQEVILRCVPISNHLYFYWYRQILGQKVEFLVSFYNNEISEKSEIFDDQFSVERPDGSNFTLKIRSTKLEDSAMYFCASREQGRSNQPQHFGDGTRLSIL.